This entry features one T cell receptor (beta chain) sequence. Its antigen is as yet unknown. Specified time point: identical roughly ten-day culture without peptide (control). This sample was included in a study of PD-1 blockade in mismatch repair-deficient tumors. Study-level information: Enrolled about 2012-2016, patients had progressing, pretreated mismatch repair-deficient cancers of about a dozen types. Study-wide results and caveats: After pembrolizumab, tumor-resident clones rose rapidly, then generally contracted before radiologic responses.

CDR3 size: 16 residues. Germline V gene sequence: CDR1 SNHLY, CDR2 FYNNEI. Trimming removed 6 bases at V and 4 bases at J, with 16 bases between. Some clones are missing from TCRdb's copy, which holds only in-frame ones; the method was immunoSEQ multiplex PCR. The sample has around 14,000 clones; around 86% are singletons. The chain couples TRBV2 to TRBJ1-6; maybe TRBD1 (6 bases). This sample comprised cells cultured in vitro, obtained from a patient treated with pembrolizumab. The clonotype originates from an adult with mismatch repair-deficient cancer. The CDR3 DNA sequence: TGTGCCAGCAGCGAGACCCGAGACAGGTATAATTCACCCCTCCACTTT. Residues: CASSETRDRYNSPLHF.